This paragraph reports one TCR beta chain. Its antigen is not identified. Patients had resection in Japan or China between the mid-2010s and the late 2010s. H&E slides confirmed each diagnosis, reviewed by two pathologists independently. Trimming pared 3 bases from V and 1 base from J, leaving 10 bases between. CDR3 length: 15 residues. CDR1 and CDR2 from the germline V gene are SGDLS and YYNGEE. The data belong to a study of immune evolution from preneoplasia to lung adenocarcinoma. The study, taken as a whole, reports: From normal lung to invasive adenocarcinoma, top clone frequencies appeared to decrease.

Repertoires were generated with immunoSEQ multiplex PCR, while TCRdb's copy carries only in-frame clones and drops some. The sample carries 4,500 to 5,500 clones, around four fifths recorded once. The sample comprised FFPE adjacent normal lung tissue. The receptor was derived from a donor older than 65 with lung adenocarcinoma. The chain has TRBV9 and TRBJ2-2; tentatively, D is TRBD2 (6 bases). The CDR3 loop is CASSGGLLNTGELFF. The CDR3 DNA follows: TGTGCCAGCAGCGGGGGACTTTTGAACACCGGGGAGCTGTTTTTT.